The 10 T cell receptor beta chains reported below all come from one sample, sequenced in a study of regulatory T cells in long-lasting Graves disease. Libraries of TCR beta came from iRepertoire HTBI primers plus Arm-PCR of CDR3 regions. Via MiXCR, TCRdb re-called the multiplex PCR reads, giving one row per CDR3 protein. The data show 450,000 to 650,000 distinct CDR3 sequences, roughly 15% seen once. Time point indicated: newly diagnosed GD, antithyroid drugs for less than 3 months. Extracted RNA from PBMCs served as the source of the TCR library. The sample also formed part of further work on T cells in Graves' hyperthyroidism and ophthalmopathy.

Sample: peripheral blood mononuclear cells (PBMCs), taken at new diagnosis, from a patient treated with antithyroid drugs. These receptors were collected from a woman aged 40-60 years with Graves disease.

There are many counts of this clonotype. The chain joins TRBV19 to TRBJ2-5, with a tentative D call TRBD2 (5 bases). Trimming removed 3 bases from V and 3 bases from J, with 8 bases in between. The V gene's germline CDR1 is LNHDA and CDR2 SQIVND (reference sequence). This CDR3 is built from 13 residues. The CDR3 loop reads CASSIGVKETQYF. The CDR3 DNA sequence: TGTGCCAGTAGTATCGGGGTGAAAGAGACCCAGTACTTC.

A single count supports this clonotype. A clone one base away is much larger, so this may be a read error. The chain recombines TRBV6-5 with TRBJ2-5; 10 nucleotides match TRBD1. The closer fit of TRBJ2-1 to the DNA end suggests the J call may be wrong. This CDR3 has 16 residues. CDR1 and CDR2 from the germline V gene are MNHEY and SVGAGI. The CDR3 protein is CASGSSPGQGIREQFF. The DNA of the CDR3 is TGTGCCAGCGGTTCATCACCGGGACAGGGGATACGAGAGCAGTTCTTC.

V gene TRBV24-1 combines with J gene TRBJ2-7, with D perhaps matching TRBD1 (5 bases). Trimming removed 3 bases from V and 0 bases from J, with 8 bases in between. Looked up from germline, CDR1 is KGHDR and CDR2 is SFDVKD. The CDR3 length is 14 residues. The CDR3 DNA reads TGTGCCACCAGTGATAGCAGGGACTCCTACGAGCAGTACTTC. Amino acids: CATSDSRDSYEQYF.

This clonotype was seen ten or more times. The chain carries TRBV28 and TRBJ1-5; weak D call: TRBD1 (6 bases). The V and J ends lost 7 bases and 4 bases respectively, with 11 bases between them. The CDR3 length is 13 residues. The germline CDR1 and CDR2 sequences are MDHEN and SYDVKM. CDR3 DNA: TGTGCCAGCACCAAAGGGGGAAATCAGCCCCAGCATTTT. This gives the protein CASTKGGNQPQHF.

CDR3 bases: TGTGCCAGTAACGTTCTGGGGAACTATGGCTACACCTTC. Its translation is CASNVLGNYGYTF. The chain couples TRBV19 to TRBJ1-2; D not resolved. Trimming removed 7 bases from V and 2 bases from J, with 11 bases in between. The CDR3 runs 13 residues. Germline V CDR1 and CDR2: LNHDA, SQIVND (reference sequence).

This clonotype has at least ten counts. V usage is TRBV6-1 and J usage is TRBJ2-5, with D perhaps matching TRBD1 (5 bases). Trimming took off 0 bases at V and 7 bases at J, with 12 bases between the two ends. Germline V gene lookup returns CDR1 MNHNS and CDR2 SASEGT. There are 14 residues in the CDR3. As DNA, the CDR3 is TGTGCCAGCAGTGAAGCGCTGGGGCGAGGGACCCAGTACTTC. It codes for CASSEALGRGTQYF.

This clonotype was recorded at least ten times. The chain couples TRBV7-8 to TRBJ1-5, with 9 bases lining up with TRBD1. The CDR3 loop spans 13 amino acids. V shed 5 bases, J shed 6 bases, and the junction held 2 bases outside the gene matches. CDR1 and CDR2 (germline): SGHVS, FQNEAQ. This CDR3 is CASSRDRAQPQHF. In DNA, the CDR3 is TGTGCCAGCAGCCGGGACAGGGCTCAGCCCCAGCATTTT.

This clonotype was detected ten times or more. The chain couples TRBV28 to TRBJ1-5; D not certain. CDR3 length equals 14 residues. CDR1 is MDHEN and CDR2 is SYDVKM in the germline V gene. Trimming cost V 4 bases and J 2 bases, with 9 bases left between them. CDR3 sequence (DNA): TGTGCCAGCAGTTGGGGTCGGGGCAATCAGCCCCAGCATTTT. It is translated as CASSWGRGNQPQHF.

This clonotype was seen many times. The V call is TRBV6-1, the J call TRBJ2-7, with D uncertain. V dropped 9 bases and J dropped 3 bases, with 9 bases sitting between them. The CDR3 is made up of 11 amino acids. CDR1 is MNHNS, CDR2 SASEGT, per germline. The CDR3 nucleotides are TGTGCCAGTGCGACCGGCTACGAGCAGTACTTC. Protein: CASATGYEQYF.

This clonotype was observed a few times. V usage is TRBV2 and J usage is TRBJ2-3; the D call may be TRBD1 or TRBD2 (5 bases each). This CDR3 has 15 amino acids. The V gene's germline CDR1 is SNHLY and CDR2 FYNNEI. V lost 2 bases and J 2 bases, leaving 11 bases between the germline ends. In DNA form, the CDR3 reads TGTGCCAGCAGTGAACGGGGCAGGTCCACAGATACGCAGTATTTT. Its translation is CASSERGRSTDTQYF.